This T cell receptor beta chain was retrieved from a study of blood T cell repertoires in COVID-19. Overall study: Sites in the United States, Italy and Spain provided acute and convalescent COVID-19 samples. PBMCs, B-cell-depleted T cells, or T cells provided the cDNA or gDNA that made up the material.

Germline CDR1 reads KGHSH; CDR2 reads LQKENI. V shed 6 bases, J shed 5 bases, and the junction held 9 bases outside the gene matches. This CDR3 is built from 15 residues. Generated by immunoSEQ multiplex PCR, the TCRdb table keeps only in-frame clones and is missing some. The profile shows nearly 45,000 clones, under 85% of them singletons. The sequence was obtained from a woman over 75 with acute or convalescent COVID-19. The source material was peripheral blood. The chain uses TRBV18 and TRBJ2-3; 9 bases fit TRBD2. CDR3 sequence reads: CASSPQAGGRDTQYF. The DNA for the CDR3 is TGTGCCAGCTCCCCCCAAGCGGGAGGTAGAGATACGCAGTATTTT. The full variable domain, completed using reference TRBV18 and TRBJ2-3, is NAGVMQNPRHLVRRRGQEARLRCSPMKGHSHVYWYRQLPEEGLKFMVYLQKENIIDESGMPKERFSAEFPKEGPSILRIQQVVRGDSAAYFCASSPQAGGRDTQYFGPGTRLTVL.